Given below is one T cell receptor beta chain in context. Antigen: not known. These data originate in a study of CXCR3-negative and CXCR3-positive naive CD8 T cells. Via 5' RACE with UMI labels, TRB cDNA libraries were prepared. With the 5' RACE reads reprocessed, TCRdb shows one record per CDR3 protein and no DNA. The table for this sample gives roughly 8,000 distinct CDR3 sequences. Study-wide results and limits: In cryopreserved cells, CXCR3 expression partially decreased, and fresh PBMCs were used in most assays. Naive cells used TRBV-TRBJ genes in much the same way whether CXCR3-negative or CXCR3-positive; memory cells did not. Diversity proved comparably high across both naive subsets and much lower in memory CD8+ cells.

This TCR was sampled from a human donor in good health. Some clones in this sample may be carry-over from other donors' samples. The specimen sequenced was naive CXCR3- CD8+ T cells from blood. The subset denotes: CD45RO-CCR7+CD27+CD95- naive CD8+ T cells lacking CXCR3 (TNR3-).

The chain's CDR3 is CASRDRGTEAFF. V is TRBV3-1 and J is TRBJ1-1; TCRdb outputs TRBD1, but without DNA this stays unchecked. From germline, CDR1 is LGHDT and CDR2 YNNKEL (reference sequence). This CDR3 is 12 amino acids long.